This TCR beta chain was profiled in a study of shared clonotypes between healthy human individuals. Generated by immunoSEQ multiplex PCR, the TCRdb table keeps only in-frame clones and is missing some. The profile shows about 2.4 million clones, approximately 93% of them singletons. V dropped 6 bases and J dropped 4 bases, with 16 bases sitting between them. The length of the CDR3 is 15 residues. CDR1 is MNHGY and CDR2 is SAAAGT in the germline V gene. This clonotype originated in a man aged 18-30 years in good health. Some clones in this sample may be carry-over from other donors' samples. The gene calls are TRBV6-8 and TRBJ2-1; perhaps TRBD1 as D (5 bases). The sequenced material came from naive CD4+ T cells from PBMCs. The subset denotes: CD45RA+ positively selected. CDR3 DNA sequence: TGTGCCAGCAGCCGACAGTCTCGACCGTACAATGAGCAGTTCTTC. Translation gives CASSRQSRPYNEQFF.